Following are 15 T cell receptor beta chains from one sample sequenced in a study of T-cell memory formation after mild COVID-19. One entry per CDR3 protein, called by TCRdb with MiXCR from the 5' RACE reads. The data show about 200,000 distinct CDR3 sequences, roughly 17% seen once. Sequenced sample: PBMCs or a T cell subset sorted from them (not recorded which). The source is an adult woman who had mild COVID-19 (a few samples of this study predate the infection). Cell type and time point are not known.

The chain links TRBV7-2 to TRBJ2-3, with D perhaps TRBD2 (6 bases). V dropped 5 bases and J dropped 9 bases, with 15 bases sitting between them. Looked up from germline, CDR1 is SGHTA and CDR2 is FQGNSA. The CDR3 loop spans 13 amino acids. The CDR3 DNA sequence: TGTGCCAGCAGCATGGACTCCCGGGGGACGCAGTATTTT. The encoded protein is CASSMDSRGTQYF.

This clonotype has a handful of counts. V and J are TRBV5-1 and TRBJ1-1, with D uncertain. CDR3 length equals 12 residues. The V and J ends lost 0 bases and 11 bases respectively, with 11 bases between them. Per germline, CDR1 SGHRS and CDR2 YFSETQ. CDR3 residues: CASSLEWGTAFF. The CDR3 DNA sequence: TGCGCCAGCAGCTTGGAGTGGGGTACGGCTTTCTTT.

There are a few counts of this clonotype. The chain links TRBV30 to TRBJ1-1, with D possibly matching TRBD1 (5 bases). The ends were cut back, 7 bases at V and 1 base at J, with 13 bases in the middle. The germline V gene has CDR1 GTSNPN and CDR2 SVGIG (reference sequence). The CDR3 runs 13 residues. The CDR3 region has the DNA TGTGCCTCCCAGGGAGGGTGGAACACTGAAGCTTTCTTT. As protein: CASQGGWNTEAFF. The complete variable domain, with remaining parts taken from reference TRBV30 and TRBJ1-1, reads SQTIHQWPATLVQPVGSPLSLECTVEGTSNPNLYWYRQAAGRGLQLLFYSVGIGQISSEVPQNLSASRPQDRQFILSSKKLLLSDSGFYLCASQGGWNTEAFFGQGTRLTVV.

V and J are TRBV5-4 and TRBJ1-2, with 7 positions matching TRBD1. This CDR3 has 16 amino acids. Looked up from germline, CDR1 is SGHNT and CDR2 is YYREEE (reference sequence). V was clipped by 0 bases and J by 5 bases; unmatched bases: 10. CDR3 region: CASSLVGQGGLYGYTF. The CDR3 nucleotides are TGTGCCAGCAGCTTGGTCGGCCAGGGGGGATTATATGGCTACACCTTC.

In its sample, this clonotype was seen many times. V is TRBV20-1 and J is TRBJ2-1; 12 bases match TRBD2. The J segment lost 6 bases and the V segment lost 6 bases, leaving 6 bases of the junction unmatched. Germline CDR1 reads DFQATT; CDR2 reads SNEGSKA (reference sequence). CDR3 length: 14 residues. As DNA, the CDR3 is TGCAGTGCGGTGACTAGCGGGGGTTTCAATGAGCAGTTCTTC. Its translation is CSAVTSGGFNEQFF.

The CDR3 DNA is TGCAGCGTGGGACAGGGGGCTTCAGATACGCAGTATTTT. The encoded protein is CSVGQGASDTQYF. V is TRBV29-1 and J is TRBJ2-3; 12 positions agree with TRBD1. This CDR3 spans 13 amino acids. Unmatched junction bases numbered 2, after V lost 6 bases and J lost 4 bases. CDR1 SQVTM and CDR2 ANQGSEA come from the germline V gene.

This clonotype showed up many times. This rearrangement joins TRBV18 to TRBJ2-1; tentatively, D is TRBD1 or TRBD2 (5 bases each). CDR3 length equals 19 residues. V was trimmed by 3 bases and J by 4 bases, leaving 25 bases between them. CDR1 KGHSH and CDR2 LQKENI come from the germline V gene. The CDR3 nucleotides read TGTGCCAGCTCACCGTTGGGGCCAGGGAGACCGGGATCTTACAATGAGCAGTTCTTC. Amino acid sequence: CASSPLGPGRPGSYNEQFF.

The table lists this clonotype with many counts. The chain couples TRBV20-1 to TRBJ2-7; D is perhaps TRBD2 (5 bases). V was cut by 4 bases and J by 6 bases, with 10 bases left in between. The CDR3 consists of 11 residues. Germline CDR1 and CDR2: DFQATT and SNEGSKA (reference sequence). DNA for the CDR3: TGCAGTGCTAAGGCCGGGGTCGAGCAGTACTTC. Amino acid sequence: CSAKAGVEQYF.

This clonotype occurred a few times. The chain uses TRBV7-3 and TRBJ2-2; D not certain. Germline CDR1 SGHTA, CDR2 FQGTGA. This CDR3 spans 14 amino acids. V lost 11 bases and J 5 bases, leaving 18 bases between the germline ends. CDR3 bases: TGTGCCTGCGGCGGAAGCCCGGATACCGGGGAGCTGTTTTTT. Amino acids: CACGGSPDTGELFF. The variable domain in full, completed from reference TRBV7-3 and TRBJ2-2, reads GAGVSQTPSNKVTEKGKYVELRCDPISGHTALYWYRQSLGQGPEFLIYFQGTGAADDSGLPNDRFFAVRPEGSVSTLKIQRTERGDSAVYLCACGGSPDTGELFFGEGSRLTVL.

This clonotype has just a few counts. The chain joins TRBV7-2 to TRBJ2-7; 13 bases agree with TRBD2. This CDR3 comprises 16 residues. Per the germline V gene, CDR1 is SGHTA and CDR2 is FQGNSA. Trimming cost V 5 bases and J 2 bases; bases outside gene matches: 6. The CDR3 region is CASSPWTSGGPYEQYF. For the CDR3, the DNA is TGTGCCAGCAGCCCCTGGACTAGCGGGGGACCCTACGAGCAGTACTTC.

This clonotype was counted only a few times. V usage is TRBV25-1 and J usage is TRBJ2-3; maybe TRBD1 (5 bases). V was clipped by 5 bases and J by 6 bases, with 9 bases between them. The CDR3 covers 12 residues. Germline V gene lookup returns CDR1 MGHDK and CDR2 SYGVNS. The CDR3 protein is CASSSPGDTQYF. In DNA, the CDR3 is TGTGCCAGCAGTTCCCCAGGGGATACGCAGTATTTT.

The chain employs TRBV10-3 and TRBJ2-7, with 7 bases lining up with TRBD2. The J segment lost 4 bases and the V segment lost 6 bases, leaving 3 bases of the junction unmatched. From germline, CDR1 is ENHRY and CDR2 SYGVKD. The CDR3 extends over 12 amino acids. The CDR3 nucleotides are TGTGCCATCAGCCCGGGGGGTTACGAGCAGTACTTC. Translating gives CAISPGGYEQYF.

There are a few counts of this clonotype. V and J are TRBV15 and TRBJ2-5, with D possibly TRBD2 on 6 matching bases. Looked up from germline, CDR1 is LNHNV and CDR2 is YYDKDF (reference sequence). This CDR3 is 14 amino acids long. Trimming took off 5 bases at V and 2 bases at J, with 12 bases between the two ends. The CDR3 region has the DNA TGTGCCACCAGCCCTGGAGGGGATCAAGAGACCCAGTACTTC. Translation gives CATSPGGDQETQYF.

This clonotype came up many times. The rearrangement joins TRBV20-1 to TRBJ2-3; 9 nucleotides align to TRBD2. Looked up from germline, CDR1 is DFQATT and CDR2 is SNEGSKA (reference sequence). With V trimmed by 6 bases and J by 2 bases, 6 bases remained unmatched. This CDR3 has 14 residues. CDR3 region: CSAKTSGSTDTQYF. The DNA for the CDR3 is TGCAGTGCAAAGACTAGCGGCTCCACAGATACGCAGTATTTT.

This clonotype has ten or more counts. The rearrangement links TRBV7-6 to TRBJ1-3; perhaps TRBD1 as D (6 bases). The germline V and J ends were trimmed by 6 bases and 2 bases, with 14 bases remaining between them. There are 15 residues in the CDR3. CDR1 is SGHVS and CDR2 is FNYEAQ in the germline V gene. In nucleotides, the CDR3 is TGTGCCAGCAGTCAGATGACAGGTGCTGGAAACACCATATATTTT. Amino acid sequence: CASSQMTGAGNTIYF.